Following are 27 T cell receptor beta chains from one sample sequenced in a study of T cells in tumors after PD-1 blockade. Assay used: immunoSEQ multiplex PCR; TCRdb lists only in-frame clones, some missing. The table records roughly 15,000 clones, over 80% of them present only once. The sample here was PBMCs, taken after anti-PD-1 treatment. Receptors were obtained from a human donor with basal cell carcinoma.

This clone turned up a few times. V usage is TRBV7-9 and J usage is TRBJ1-1; D uncertain. V was clipped by 2 bases and J by 3 bases, with 7 bases between them. CDR3 length: 13 amino acids. The germline CDR1 and CDR2 sequences are SEHNR and FQNEAQ (reference sequence). DNA for the CDR3: TGTGCCAGCAGCTTAAGGGTCGACACTGAAGCTTTCTTT. Amino acids: CASSLRVDTEAFF.

The V and J genes are TRBV6-5 and TRBJ2-7, with D uncertain. V lost 0 bases and J 2 bases, leaving 11 bases between the germline ends. The germline CDR1 and CDR2 sequences are MNHEY and SVGAGI. The CDR3 is made up of 15 amino acids. The chain's CDR3 is CASSYSPHVTYEQYF. CDR3 coding DNA: TGTGCCAGCAGTTACTCCCCCCACGTAACCTACGAGCAGTACTTC.

The DNA of the CDR3 is TGTGCCACTAATGCCGGGGGGTACGAGCAGTACTTC. Translating gives CATNAGGYEQYF. The chain carries TRBV19 and TRBJ2-7; 7 bases align to TRBD2. V was pared by 10 bases and J by 4 bases, with 7 bases of the junction left unmatched. The CDR3 length is 12 residues. CDR1 is LNHDA and CDR2 is SQIVND in the germline V gene (reference sequence). Supplemented by reference TRBV19 and TRBJ2-7, the full variable domain reads DGGITQSPKYLFRKEGQNVTLSCEQNLNHDAMYWYRQDPGQGLRLIYYSQIVNDFQKGDIAEGYSVSREKKESFPLTVTSAQKNPTAFYLCATNAGGYEQYFGPGTRLTVT.

This clone was detected a few times. The V call is TRBV5-1, the J call TRBJ2-7; no clear D. Germline lookup yields CDR1 SGHRS and CDR2 YFSETQ. CDR3 length: 15 amino acids. Trimming took off 0 bases at V and 6 bases at J, with 16 bases between the two ends. The CDR3 coding sequence is TGCGCCAGCAGCTTGGAGCCCATTATTTCGGTCGAGCAGTACTTC. This sequence encodes CASSLEPIISVEQYF.

The CDR3 DNA reads TGTGCCAGCAGTGCGGAGGGGTATACGCAGTATTTT. It translates to CASSAEGYTQYF. This rearrangement joins TRBV28 to TRBJ2-3; a possible D gene is TRBD2 (6 bases). CDR1 is MDHEN and CDR2 is SYDVKM in the germline V gene. The CDR3 length is 12 residues. Trimming removed 5 bases from V and 7 bases from J, with 10 bases in between.

The gene calls are TRBV7-9 and TRBJ2-7; no reliable D call. Trimming cost V 0 bases and J 5 bases, with 5 bases left between them. There are 12 residues in the CDR3. Germline loops: CDR1 SEHNR, CDR2 FQNEAQ (reference sequence). As DNA, the CDR3 is TGTGCCAGCAGCTTAGCAGGCGACGAGCAGTACTTC. It encodes CASSLAGDEQYF.

The chain employs TRBV28 and TRBJ2-2; D unresolved. From germline, CDR1 is MDHEN and CDR2 SYDVKM. Trimming shortened V by 5 bases and J by 3 bases, and 7 bases separated the two germline ends. CDR3 length: 13 residues. In DNA, the CDR3 is TGTGCCAGCAGTAACGCTGACACCGGGGAGCTGTTTTTT. This translates into CASSNADTGELFF.

V and J are TRBV2 and TRBJ2-1; D possibly matches TRBD1 or TRBD2 (5 bases each). The V gene lost 4 bases and the J gene lost 4 bases, with 14 bases spanning the gap. CDR3 length: 15 residues. The germline V gene has CDR1 SNHLY and CDR2 FYNNEI. DNA for the CDR3: TGTGCCAGCAGTGTAGAGGGACGGGAATACAATGAGCAGTTCTTC. Protein: CASSVEGREYNEQFF.

This rearrangement joins TRBV2 to TRBJ2-7; D gene uncertain. V lost 5 bases, J lost 5 bases, and 10 bases lay in between. The CDR3 length is 12 residues. Looked up from germline, CDR1 is SNHLY and CDR2 is FYNNEI. The CDR3: CASSSTSHEQYF. The CDR3 nucleotides read TGTGCCAGCAGTTCGACAAGCCACGAGCAGTACTTC.

This clone came up once. V gene TRBV25-1 combines with J gene TRBJ1-1, with unresolved D. V was clipped by 7 bases and J by 4 bases, with 16 bases between them. Germline V gene data show CDR1 as MGHDK and CDR2 as SYGVNS. The CDR3 totals 14 residues. Here the CDR3 reads CASTNAGVGTEAFF. In DNA, the CDR3 is TGTGCCAGCACTAATGCCGGGGTTGGCACTGAAGCTTTCTTT.

The chain has TRBV7-9 and TRBJ2-3; 16 positions match TRBD2. V gave up 5 bases and J gave up 14 bases; unmatched junction bases: 13. The CDR3 is 16 residues long. The germline V gene has CDR1 SEHNR and CDR2 FQNEAQ (reference sequence). Written as DNA, the CDR3 is TGTGCCAGCAGCCGGGGACTAGCGGGGGGGCCTTCCCATCGGTATTTT. This translates into CASSRGLAGGPSHRYF.

V and J are TRBV28 and TRBJ2-7, with TRBD2 identical over 8 bases. The germline V gene has CDR1 MDHEN and CDR2 SYDVKM. The J segment lost 4 bases and the V segment lost 2 bases, leaving 7 bases of the junction unmatched. The CDR3 runs 15 residues. Written as DNA, the CDR3 is TGTGCCAGCAGTTTACCCGGGGGGGGCCTTTACGAGCAGTACTTC. As protein: CASSLPGGGLYEQYF.

The chain joins TRBV5-5 to TRBJ1-4; D gene ambiguous. From germline, CDR1 is SGHKS and CDR2 YYEKEE (reference sequence). The V end was cut by 5 bases, the J end by 8 bases, with 4 bases between. The CDR3 is made up of 10 amino acids. The CDR3 DNA sequence: TGTGCCAGCAGAGGGGAAAAACTGTTTTTT. Its protein is CASRGEKLFF.

The V and J genes are TRBV30 and TRBJ2-1, with 8 positions matching TRBD2. With V trimmed by 4 bases and J by 0 bases, 5 bases remained unmatched. Looked up from germline, CDR1 is GTSNPN and CDR2 is SVGIG (reference sequence). The CDR3 runs to 15 residues. In nucleotides, the CDR3 is TGTGCCTGGAAGCCAAGCGGGAGCTCCTACAATGAGCAGTTCTTC. As protein: CAWKPSGSSYNEQFF.

This clone was counted between two and nine times. The chain uses TRBV2 and TRBJ2-1; D remains ambiguous. Germline V gives CDR1 SNHLY, CDR2 FYNNEI. CDR3 size: 16 residues. Deletions cut 7 bases from V and 0 bases from J, with 16 bases between. The CDR3 DNA reads as TGTGCCAGCAATAGGGAAATCGAAGGCTCCTACAATGAGCAGTTCTTC. This translates into CASNREIEGSYNEQFF. Drawing the rest from reference TRBV2 and TRBJ2-1, the complete variable domain is EPEVTQTPSHQVTQMGQEVILRCVPISNHLYFYWYRQILGQKVEFLVSFYNNEISEKSEIFDDQFSVERPDGSNFTLKIRSTKLEDSAMYFCASNREIEGSYNEQFFGPGTRLTVL.

The chain carries TRBV7-3 and TRBJ2-3; TRBD1 matches at 8 bases. The CDR3 spans 14 residues. From germline, CDR1 is SGHTA and CDR2 FQGTGA. With V trimmed by 5 bases and J by 1 base, 2 bases remained unmatched. For the CDR3, the DNA is TGTGCCAGCAGCCGGGGACAGGGCACAGATACGCAGTATTTT. Translating it yields CASSRGQGTDTQYF.

The rearrangement uses TRBV28 and TRBJ2-7; TRBD1 matches at 10 bases. Germline V CDR1 and CDR2: MDHEN, SYDVKM. V gave up 3 bases and J gave up 0 bases; unmatched junction bases: 14. The CDR3 is made up of 19 amino acids. The CDR3 loop is CASSFLRPGTGAPSYEQYF. The CDR3 DNA reads TGTGCCAGCAGTTTCCTCCGTCCCGGGACAGGGGCTCCCTCCTACGAGCAGTACTTC.

The V and J genes are TRBV18 and TRBJ2-6; a weak D match, TRBD1 (5 bases). This CDR3 has 19 residues. V was shortened by 0 bases and J by 2 bases, with 17 bases between the two germline ends. Per germline, CDR1 KGHSH and CDR2 LQKENI. The CDR3 DNA follows: TGTGCCAGCTCACCACCAGGGGTCCTAATGCGGCCTGGGGCCAACGTCCTGACTTTC. Its protein is CASSPPGVLMRPGANVLTF.

The rearrangement uses TRBV28 and TRBJ1-2; TRBD1 is a possible D gene (5 bases). The CDR3 length is 15 residues. Germline V gene lookup returns CDR1 MDHEN and CDR2 SYDVKM. The V and J ends lost 5 bases and 4 bases respectively, with 17 bases between them. The CDR3 spells CASSKSARESYGYTF. DNA for the CDR3: TGTGCCAGCAGTAAGAGCGCCAGGGAATCCTATGGCTACACCTTC.

V gene TRBV28 combines with J gene TRBJ2-5; no clear D. Germline lookup yields CDR1 MDHEN and CDR2 SYDVKM. The CDR3 spans 16 residues. V dropped 1 base and J dropped 1 base, with 13 bases sitting between them. CDR3 loop: CASSLYPPSAQETQYF. Written as DNA, the CDR3 is TGTGCCAGCAGTTTATACCCCCCCAGCGCCCAAGAGACCCAGTACTTC.

V gene TRBV4-1 combines with J gene TRBJ2-1; 7 nucleotides align to TRBD1. CDR1 and CDR2 (germline): MGHRA, YSYEKL. This CDR3 has 15 residues. The junction had 5 bases not matched to a gene; V was cut back by 1 base and J by 5 bases. The CDR3 DNA is TGCGCCAGCAGCCAAGTCCGGGACAGCCACAATGAGCAGTTCTTC. Protein sequence: CASSQVRDSHNEQFF.

The rearrangement links TRBV28 to TRBJ1-2, with D possibly matching TRBD1 (6 bases). Trimming took 8 bases from V and 6 from J, leaving 16 bases between them. CDR1 MDHEN and CDR2 SYDVKM come from the germline V gene. This CDR3 is built from 13 residues. Here the CDR3 DNA reads TGTGCCAGCCTCCGGGGGCCCGCCAATGGCTACACCTTC. It yields the protein CASLRGPANGYTF.

The chain couples TRBV28 to TRBJ1-2, with TRBD1 identical over 9 bases. Germline trimming cut 4 bases from V and 6 bases from J; bases unmatched to any gene: 9. The CDR3 extends over 15 amino acids. Germline CDR1 reads MDHEN; CDR2 reads SYDVKM. Here the CDR3 DNA reads TGTGCCAGCAGTTCAACCCGGGACAGGGAAAATGGCTACACCTTC. Translating it yields CASSSTRDRENGYTF.

CDR3 sequence reads: CASSARQGDYEQYF. As DNA, the CDR3 is TGTGCCAGCAGCGCGAGACAGGGGGACTACGAGCAGTACTTC. The J gene is TRBJ2-7, the V gene TRBV5-4; 9 bases align to TRBD1. The germline CDR1 and CDR2 sequences are SGHNT and YYREEE (reference sequence). CDR3 size: 14 residues. The V segment lost 4 bases and the J segment 3 bases; nucleotides outside the gene matches: 5.

The rearrangement joins TRBV5-1 to TRBJ2-5; 10 bases align to TRBD2. V lost 0 bases and J lost 5; bases outside the gene matches: 7. The CDR3 consists of 16 residues. Germline V gene sequence: CDR1 SGHRS, CDR2 YFSETQ. The CDR3 nucleotides are TGCGCCAGCAGCTTGGCTAGCGGGAGCGTAGGGGAGACCCAGTACTTC. Protein product: CASSLASGSVGETQYF.

The chain combines TRBV7-8 with TRBJ2-1, with D unclear. Germline V lookup: CDR1 SGHVS, CDR2 FQNEAQ. The CDR3 sequence is 11 residues long. Trimming removed 5 bases at V and 9 bases at J, with 8 bases between. The CDR3 loop reads CASSPKFEQFF. In nucleotides, the CDR3 is TGTGCCAGCAGCCCGAAGTTTGAGCAGTTCTTC. Looking up the rest from reference TRBV7-8 and TRBJ2-1 gives the full variable domain: GAGVSQSPRYKVAKRGQDVALRCDPISGHVSLFWYQQALGQGPEFLTYFQNEAQLDKSGLPSDRFFAERPEGSVSTLKIQRTQQEDSAVYLCASSPKFEQFFGPGTRLTVL.

The V call is TRBV29-1, the J call TRBJ2-5, with 14 bases matching TRBD2. Trimming took 8 bases from V and 4 from J; bases not matched to a gene: 6. CDR1 SQVTM and CDR2 ANQGSEA come from the germline V gene. The CDR3 extends over 14 amino acids. CDR3 protein: CSSGLAGGLETQYF. CDR3 DNA: TGCAGCTCCGGACTAGCGGGAGGTTTAGAGACCCAGTACTTC.